This T cell receptor (beta chain) was sequenced during a study of vaccination effects on CD4 cells after COVID-19. Before any sequencing was done, the ViraFEST assay used viral peptide pools to expand antigen-specific CD4+ T cells. Following 10 days of culture, CD4+ T cells were isolated. With roughly 9.1 ug/ml peptides and 9.5 to 10 IU/ml IL-2, over 1.5 million PBMC per well were cultured. In the cultures, half the medium was exchanged for IL-2 medium on days 3 and 7. General study results and limits: Late in the post-vaccination period, infection-induced and vaccine-induced clones underwent marked clonal contraction.

Comments on this clone: The antigen is unknown.

Only in-frame clones appear in the TCRdb table, and some are missing; sequencing was by immunoSEQ multiplex PCR. The sample includes about 7,400 clones, approximately 72% of them seen just once. The length of the CDR3 is 15 residues. Germline V gene data show CDR1 as MNHEY and CDR2 as SVGAGI. V trimming: 6 bases; J trimming: 2 bases; junction bases outside the gene matches: 7. The origin of this receptor is a human donor who received a COVID-19 vaccine. The J gene is TRBJ1-2, the V gene TRBV6-5; 9 positions match TRBD1. Sample: CD4+ T cells from PBMCs cultured with HCoV-229E spike peptides, taken before COVID-19 vaccination. The CDR3 coding sequence is TGTGCCAGCAGACCCTCCGGGACAGGGAACTATGGCTACACCTTC. Translation gives CASRPSGTGNYGYTF.